This entry lists 28 T cell receptor beta chains sequenced from one sample in a study of T cell responses to AZD1222 COVID-19 vaccine. Repertoires were generated with immunoSEQ multiplex PCR, while TCRdb's copy carries only in-frame clones and drops some. The data show around 66,000 clones, with 88% seen just once and roughly 5% held by the top ten. Sequencing was performed on peripheral blood, taken 28 days after the second dose of the MenACWY control vaccine. These receptors all come from an adult who received the MenACWY meningococcal vaccine as a control.

V gene TRBV7-2 combines with J gene TRBJ1-6; D is uncertain. CDR1 is SGHTA and CDR2 is FQGNSA in the germline V gene. V was cut by 1 base and J by 9 bases, with 13 bases left in between. This CDR3 contains 15 residues. CDR3 in amino acids: CASSLGDSGISPLHF. Here the CDR3 DNA reads TGTGCCAGCAGCTTAGGTGATTCGGGTATTTCACCCCTCCACTTT.

V usage is TRBV11-2 and J usage is TRBJ1-3; D is unclear. From germline, CDR1 is SGHAT and CDR2 FQNNGV. The V end lost 5 bases, the J end lost 2 bases, and 16 bases lay between the germline ends. There are 16 residues in the CDR3. As DNA, the CDR3 is TGTGCCAGCAGCCCAAACGCACCGGGAACTGGAAACACCATATATTTT. Its protein is CASSPNAPGTGNTIYF.

The chain links TRBV24-1 to TRBJ2-1, with 10 bases identical to TRBD2. Germline V gene lookup returns CDR1 KGHDR and CDR2 SFDVKD. This CDR3 region has 17 residues. With 0 bases clipped from V and 12 bases from J, the junction kept 13 bases outside the gene matches. CDR3 in DNA: TGTGCCACCAGTGATTTGCAAGGTAGCGGGGGGCGAGACTTGCAGTTCTTC. It yields the protein CATSDLQGSGGRDLQFF.

The CDR3 nucleotides are TGTGCCACCAGTGATTTGGCGGGAGGGGGGTCCTACAATGAGCAGTTCTTC. This gives the protein CATSDLAGGGSYNEQFF. The V call is TRBV24-1, the J call TRBJ2-1; 9 bases align to TRBD2. This CDR3 has 17 residues. Trimming took 0 bases from V and 1 from J; bases not matched to a gene: 3. The germline V gene encodes CDR1 KGHDR and CDR2 SFDVKD.

V gene TRBV5-5 combines with J gene TRBJ2-7; either TRBD1 or TRBD2 may supply D (5 bases each). With 0 bases removed from V and 0 bases from J, the gap between germline ends came to 7 bases. In germline, CDR1 is SGHKS, CDR2 YYEKEE (reference sequence). There are 14 residues in the CDR3. The CDR3 protein is CASSLDGGSYEQYF. CDR3 sequence (DNA): TGTGCCAGCAGCTTGGATGGGGGCTCCTACGAGCAGTACTTC.

The rearrangement uses TRBV12-3 or TRBV12-4 and TRBJ2-2, with 8 positions matching TRBD2. With V trimmed by 10 bases and J by 8 bases, 6 bases remained unmatched. There are 12 residues in the CDR3. The CDR3 DNA reads TGTGCCACGGGAGGGCTGTCTGGGGAGCTGTTTTTT. It yields the protein CATGGLSGELFF.

As DNA, the CDR3 is TGTGCCAGCAGCCAAGATCGCCTAGCGAGAGTCCCCTACGAGCAGTACTTC. Translated: CASSQDRLARVPYEQYF. The chain links TRBV3-1 (or the pseudogene TRBV3-2) to TRBJ2-7, with TRBD2 as a possible D gene (6 bases). Per the germline V gene, CDR1 is LGHDT and CDR2 is YNNKEL (reference sequence). The length of the CDR3 is 17 residues. The V end was cut by 0 bases, the J end by 2 bases, with 17 bases between.

This chain connects TRBV5-1 to TRBJ1-6; perhaps TRBD1 as D (5 bases). CDR3 length equals 15 residues. With 1 base removed from V and 7 bases from J, the gap between germline ends came to 12 bases. From germline, CDR1 is SGHRS and CDR2 YFSETQ. CDR3 amino acids: CASSLNGGGNSPLHF. CDR3 nucleotides: TGCGCCAGCAGCTTGAATGGGGGTGGAAATTCACCCCTCCACTTT.

The chain has TRBV9 and TRBJ1-3; TRBD1 matches at 7 bases. The V segment lost 0 bases and the J segment 0 bases; nucleotides outside the gene matches: 6. In germline, CDR1 is SGDLS, CDR2 YYNGEE. The CDR3 is 17 residues long. CDR3 sequence (DNA): TGTGCCAGCAGCGTAGAGCTGACAGGGCACTCTGGAAACACCATATATTTT. Translating gives CASSVELTGHSGNTIYF.

The rearrangement uses TRBV28 and TRBJ1-1, with a possible D match to TRBD1 (5 bases). The CDR3 has 16 residues. The germline V and J ends were trimmed by 5 bases and 5 bases, with 21 bases remaining between them. Per germline, CDR1 MDHEN and CDR2 SYDVKM. The chain's CDR3 is CASSPIGAGGRTEAFF. CDR3 in DNA: TGTGCCAGCAGTCCTATTGGCGCCGGGGGTAGGACTGAAGCTTTCTTT.

This clone has only one observation. The chain has TRBV27 and TRBJ1-2; D is uncertain. Trimming took 0 bases from V and 7 from J, leaving 12 bases between them. This CDR3 comprises 14 residues. Germline CDR1 MNHEY, CDR2 SMNVEV (reference sequence). CDR3 region: CASSLSMVDSGYTF. For the CDR3, the DNA is TGTGCCAGCAGTTTATCGATGGTGGATAGTGGCTACACCTTC.

The chain has TRBV6-5 and TRBJ1-2; TRBD1 is a possible D gene (5 bases). The germline gives CDR1 MNHEY, CDR2 SVGAGI. The V gene lost 0 bases and the J gene lost 7 bases, with 12 bases spanning the gap. The CDR3 runs 14 residues. Here the CDR3 DNA reads TGTGCCAGCAGTTACTCGGCAGGGAGATCTGGCTACACCTTC. It is translated as CASSYSAGRSGYTF.

V gene TRBV10-3 combines with J gene TRBJ2-2; 7 positions match TRBD2. CDR3 size: 13 residues. The V gene end was trimmed by 10 bases and the J gene end by 6 bases; junction bases not matched to a gene: 8. The germline CDR1 and CDR2 sequences are ENHRY and SYGVKD. The CDR3 sequence: CASLSGGSGELFF. The CDR3 bases are TGTGCCAGCCTGTCGGGAGGATCCGGGGAGCTGTTTTTT.

The rearrangement uses TRBV19 and TRBJ2-2, with D unclear. This CDR3 region has 13 residues. V was shortened by 1 base and J by 5 bases, with 5 bases between the two germline ends. Germline V CDR1 and CDR2: LNHDA, SQIVND (reference sequence). CDR3 in DNA: TGTGCCAGTAGTATAGTTGGGACCGGGGAGCTGTTTTTT. Its translation: CASSIVGTGELFF.

This rearrangement joins TRBV15 to TRBJ1-2; weak D call: TRBD1 (5 bases). Between the trimmed V and J ends, which lost 4 bases and 8 bases, there was a span of 20 bases. Germline values: CDR1 LNHNV, CDR2 YYDKDF (reference sequence). This CDR3 has 15 amino acids. The CDR3 reads CATSMKRQGELGYTF. CDR3 nucleotide sequence: TGTGCCACCAGCATGAAGAGGCAGGGTGAACTCGGCTACACCTTC.

The chain combines TRBV9 with TRBJ2-1; D not resolved. The CDR3 extends over 15 amino acids. The V end lost 1 base, the J end lost 0 bases, and 8 bases lay between the germline ends. Germline V gene data show CDR1 as SGDLS and CDR2 as YYNGEE. The CDR3 coding sequence is TGTGCCAGCAGCGTATTCGGTAACTCCTACAATGAGCAGTTCTTC. It encodes CASSVFGNSYNEQFF. Based on the CDR3 plus reference TRBV9 and TRBJ2-1, the full variable domain is DSGVTQTPKHLITATGQRVTLRCSPRSGDLSVYWYQQSLDQGLQFLIQYYNGEERAKGNILERFSAQQFPDLHSELNLSSLELGDSALYFCASSVFGNSYNEQFFGPGTRLTVL.

The chain recombines TRBV19 with TRBJ2-3, with TRBD1 matching 8 bases. Trimming at V came to 5 bases and at J to 6 bases, leaving 7 bases not matched to a gene. Looked up from germline, CDR1 is LNHDA and CDR2 is SQIVND (reference sequence). CDR3 length: 14 residues. The CDR3 protein is CASSDRGPRDTQYF. CDR3 coding DNA: TGTGCCAGTAGTGACAGGGGTCCCCGGGATACGCAGTATTTT.

The chain is built from TRBV25-1 and TRBJ2-7; D remains ambiguous. The V and J ends lost 3 bases and 4 bases respectively, with 10 bases between them. Germline CDR1 MGHDK, CDR2 SYGVNS. CDR3 length equals 13 residues. The CDR3 DNA is TGTGCCAGCAGTGACGATGAACATTACGAGCAGTACTTC. It encodes CASSDDEHYEQYF.

The chain joins TRBV6-2 or TRBV6-3 to TRBJ2-5, with D possibly TRBD2 on 7 matching bases. The CDR3 loop spans 15 amino acids. Germline V gives CDR1 MNHEY, CDR2 SVGEGT. V gave up 2 bases and J gave up 4 bases, with 14 bases separating them. The CDR3 DNA is TGTGCCAGCAGTTACAGGGAGGGGGTCGGAGAGACCCAGTACTTC. Encoded protein: CASSYREGVGETQYF.

V and J are TRBV6-5 and TRBJ1-3, with D hard to call. Germline V gene sequence: CDR1 MNHEY, CDR2 SVGAGI. Trimming left V 6 bases short and J 4 bases short, with 13 bases between. The CDR3 runs to 14 residues. The CDR3 is CASRPDFRGNTIYF. CDR3 coding DNA: TGTGCCAGCAGACCGGATTTCCGAGGAAACACCATATATTTT.

V is TRBV5-5 and J is TRBJ2-7; 9 positions agree with TRBD1. This CDR3 spans 15 amino acids. Germline lookup yields CDR1 SGHKS and CDR2 YYEKEE (reference sequence). Trimming at V came to 2 bases and at J to 2 bases, leaving 5 bases not matched to a gene. CDR3 nucleotides: TGTGCCAGCAGCTTCCGGGACAGGGTAACCTACGAGCAGTACTTC. Translation gives CASSFRDRVTYEQYF.

The DNA of the CDR3 is TGTGCCAGCAGTTACGGGTTAGGTGGAAACACCATATATTTT. Protein: CASSYGLGGNTIYF. The chain couples TRBV6-5 to TRBJ1-3; D is unresolved. The length of the CDR3 is 14 residues. Germline lookup yields CDR1 MNHEY and CDR2 SVGAGI. V was cut by 2 bases and J by 3 bases, with 8 bases left in between.

This chain uses TRBV27 with TRBJ2-5, with D unclear. CDR3 length: 12 residues. The germline gives CDR1 MNHEY, CDR2 SMNVEV (reference sequence). Trimming took 4 bases from V and 1 from J, leaving 4 bases between them. The CDR3: CASSSPQETQYF. DNA for the CDR3: TGTGCCAGCAGTTCCCCCCAAGAGACCCAGTACTTC.

The V and J genes are TRBV7-3 and TRBJ2-6, with TRBD2 as a possible D gene (5 bases). The CDR3 length is 16 residues. Germline loops: CDR1 SGHTA, CDR2 FQGTGA. The V end lost 3 bases, the J end lost 0 bases, and 9 bases lay between the germline ends. This CDR3 is CASSLGRGSGANVLTF. The CDR3 nucleotides are TGTGCCAGCAGCTTGGGTCGGGGCTCTGGGGCCAACGTCCTGACTTTC.

The chain employs TRBV6-5 and TRBJ1-6, with D hard to call. This CDR3 is built from 12 residues. Germline CDR1 MNHEY, CDR2 SVGAGI. The V gene lost 8 bases and the J gene lost 8 bases, with 10 bases spanning the gap. The CDR3 DNA reads TGTGCCAGCCTCATTAGAGATTCACCCCTCCACTTT. Translation gives CASLIRDSPLHF.

V and J are TRBV3-1 (or the pseudogene TRBV3-2) and TRBJ2-7; 11 bases are shared with TRBD1. The CDR3 is 16 amino acids. CDR1 and CDR2 (germline): LGHDT, YNNKEL (reference sequence). After removal of 4 bases from V and 4 bases from J, the junction contained 9 bases not matched to a gene. The CDR3 region has the DNA TGTGCCAGCAGCCTAAATGGACAGGGGGCAAGATACGAGCAGTACTTC. Its protein product is CASSLNGQGARYEQYF.

The CDR3 is CASSLGGGPQHF. CDR3 bases: TGTGCCAGCAGCTTAGGGGGGGGGCCCCAGCATTTT. This chain joins TRBV13 and TRBJ1-5; perhaps TRBD1 as D (5 bases). This CDR3 is 12 amino acids long. Germline V CDR1 and CDR2: PRHDT, FYEKMQ (reference sequence). V lost 0 bases to trimming and J lost 9 bases, with 6 bases between them.

The chain is built from TRBV12-2 and TRBJ1-2. TRBV12-2 is a listed pseudogene. CDR3 length: 14 residues. CDR3 amino acids: CASRLAVRSYGYTF. For the CDR3, the DNA is TGTGCAAGTCGCTTAGCTGTCCGGAGTTATGGCTACACCTTC.